This TCR beta chain originates from a study of OX40 agonist ivuxolimab in advanced cancers. Across the whole study: Across the patients, intravenous ivuxolimab was delivered every 2 weeks at 0.01 to 10 mg/kg. Participants, 70% to 90% male, averaged about 59 years of age, ranging from roughly 20 to 80.

General study results and limits: Averaging showed that CD8+ T cells had more expanded clones than CD4+ did. The work left the antigen specificity of expanded peripheral T cells undetermined.

Using immunoSEQ multiplex PCR, the repertoire was profiled, and TCRdb retains in-frame clones only, with some absent. The data show approximately 73,000 clones, with about nine tenths seen just once and about 1.3% held by the top ten. About this clone: Its target is unknown.

Per the germline V gene, CDR1 is MGHRA and CDR2 is YSYEKL. The ends lost 0 bases at V and 4 bases at J; junction bases unmatched: 7. This CDR3 has 16 amino acids. This specimen was CD4+ or CD8+ T cells sorted from blood, taken in a trial of the OX40 agonist ivuxolimab. This clonotype was obtained from an adult with an advanced solid tumor such as melanoma, head and neck, liver or kidney cancer. The J gene is TRBJ2-5, the V gene TRBV4-1; 8 bases align to TRBD1. CDR3 coding DNA: TGCGCCAGCAGCCAAGACATGGGCAGGGGGCGAGAGACCCAGTACTTC. Translation: CASSQDMGRGRETQYF.